Each of the 20 T cell receptor beta chains below was sequenced from the same sample in a study of beta chain features in type 1 diabetes. Expressed TCRB transcripts got sequenced, as all isolated RNA was reverse transcribed. The protocol was immunoSEQ multiplex PCR, while the TCRdb copy is restricted to in-frame clones and leaves out a portion. The profile shows fewer than 900,000 clones, 15% to 20% of them singletons. Sequencing used naive CD4+ T cells from blood. All receptors derive from a woman aged 18-29 years in good health.

This clone turned up a few times. The chain is built from TRBV7-9 and TRBJ2-1; 7 bases line up with TRBD1. V lost 6 bases and J lost 8; bases outside the gene matches: 10. Per germline, CDR1 SEHNR and CDR2 FQNEAQ (reference sequence). This CDR3 region has 14 residues. The CDR3 protein is CASSGRGQSYEQFF. For the CDR3, the DNA is TGTGCCAGCAGTGGAAGGGGACAGTCTTATGAGCAGTTCTTC.

This clone was found a few times. The chain links TRBV4-1 to TRBJ1-2; the D is unclear. Germline CDR1 MGHRA, CDR2 YSYEKL. V gave up 4 bases and J gave up 0 bases, with 12 bases separating them. The CDR3 is 15 residues long. This chain's CDR3 is CASSPVRGANYGYTF. The CDR3 DNA is TGCGCCAGCAGCCCAGTACGGGGAGCTAACTATGGCTACACCTTC.

This clone was counted a few times. This specimen includes other DNA sequences encoding the same CDR3. The CDR3 sequence is CASSVGGQARETQYF. The CDR3 coding sequence is TGTGCCAGCAGCGTAGGGGGACAGGCTCGGGAGACCCAGTACTTC. The V call is TRBV9, the J call TRBJ2-5; 8 positions match TRBD1. V was pared by 0 bases and J by 5 bases, with 6 bases of the junction left unmatched. The CDR3 consists of 15 residues. The germline V gene has CDR1 SGDLS and CDR2 YYNGEE.

Only a few counts were recorded for this clone. The chain combines TRBV5-1 with TRBJ2-4; D uncertain. V was trimmed by 4 bases and J by 1 base, leaving 15 bases between them. The CDR3 contains 16 residues. Germline assignment: CDR1 SGHRS and CDR2 YFSETQ. DNA for the CDR3: TGCGCCAGCAGCCTAGACCCAATGGGGGCCAAAAACATTCAGTACTTC. Translation gives CASSLDPMGAKNIQYF.

This clone was found a few times. This chain joins TRBV4-3 and TRBJ1-1; no clear D. The V gene lost 2 bases and the J gene lost 5 bases, with 9 bases spanning the gap. This CDR3 spans 13 amino acids. CDR1 is LGHNA, CDR2 YSLEER, per germline. The CDR3 nucleotides are TGCGCCAGCAGCCAAACCTGGGGAACTGAAGCTTTCTTT. This sequence encodes CASSQTWGTEAFF.

This chain links TRBV4-2 with TRBJ2-7, with 7 nucleotides matching TRBD1. Germline CDR1 and CDR2: LGHNA and YNFKEQ. V shed 5 bases, J shed 2 bases, and the junction held 6 bases outside the gene matches. The CDR3 covers 14 residues. CDR3 amino acids: CASSAGTATYEQYF. The CDR3 DNA sequence: TGTGCCAGCAGCGCCGGGACAGCAACCTACGAGCAGTACTTC.

This chain connects TRBV6-5 to TRBJ2-1; possibly TRBD1 for D (6 bases). The length of the CDR3 is 14 residues. V was pared by 4 bases and J by 4 bases, with 11 bases between. Germline values: CDR1 MNHEY, CDR2 SVGAGI. DNA for the CDR3: TGTGCCAGCAGTTCCGTTAGGGGGTACAATGAGCAGTTCTTC. As protein: CASSSVRGYNEQFF.

The chain combines TRBV6-5 with TRBJ2-1; unclear D gene. This CDR3 spans 14 amino acids. V was cut by 0 bases and J by 9 bases, with 12 bases left in between. Germline V gene sequence: CDR1 MNHEY, CDR2 SVGAGI. This CDR3 reads CASSYSISPIEQFF. CDR3 sequence (DNA): TGTGCCAGCAGTTACTCGATTAGCCCCATTGAGCAGTTCTTC.

Only a few counts were recorded for this clone. The J gene is TRBJ2-7, the V gene TRBV7-2, with 12 nucleotides matching TRBD2. CDR1 and CDR2 (germline): SGHTA, FQGNSA. This CDR3 is built from 15 residues. The V segment lost 5 bases and the J segment 8 bases; nucleotides outside the gene matches: 10. CDR3 amino acids: CASSPQRLAGGQQYF. CDR3 DNA sequence: TGTGCCAGCAGCCCTCAAAGGCTAGCGGGAGGGCAGCAGTACTTC.

The chain couples TRBV18 to TRBJ1-4; TRBD1 aligns across 8 bases. Germline CDR1 is KGHSH and CDR2 is LQKENI. This CDR3 has 15 residues. Unmatched junction bases numbered 10, after V lost 1 base and J lost 12 bases. The CDR3 nucleotides are TGTGCCAGCTCACCACGGACAGGGAAAGGGATCGAACTGTTTTTT. Translating it yields CASSPRTGKGIELFF.

CDR3 DNA sequence: TGTGCCAGCAGTGATATGGGAATCTACGAGCAGTACTTC. Amino acid sequence: CASSDMGIYEQYF. The genes are TRBV6-1 and TRBJ2-7; D is ambiguous. CDR1 and CDR2 from the germline V gene are MNHNS and SASEGT. V was clipped by 3 bases and J by 3 bases, with 9 bases between them. CDR3 length: 13 amino acids.

This chain uses TRBV19 with TRBJ2-3; D is undetermined. The V and J ends lost 6 bases and 4 bases respectively, with 8 bases between them. The CDR3 spans 12 residues. The germline gives CDR1 LNHDA, CDR2 SQIVND (reference sequence). The CDR3 coding sequence is TGTGCCAGTAGAAGAGATGCAGATACGCAGTATTTT. The encoded protein is CASRRDADTQYF.

The J gene is TRBJ2-7, the V gene TRBV6-1, with TRBD2 as a possible D gene (5 bases). The germline V gene encodes CDR1 MNHNS and CDR2 SASEGT. Between the trimmed V and J ends, which lost 11 bases and 3 bases, there was a span of 8 bases. The CDR3 contains 10 residues. CDR3 DNA: TGTGCCGCGGGTCTCTACGAGCAGTACTTC. Translated, it gives CAAGLYEQYF.

The rearrangement links TRBV5-4 to TRBJ2-1, with a tentative D call TRBD2 (5 bases). Between the trimmed V and J ends, which lost 1 base and 8 bases, there was a span of 10 bases. The length of the CDR3 is 13 residues. Germline V lookup: CDR1 SGHNT, CDR2 YYREEE (reference sequence). The CDR3 reads CASSLSGGHEQFF. Here the CDR3 DNA reads TGTGCCAGCAGCTTGTCCGGCGGGCATGAGCAGTTCTTC. The variable domain in full, with the rest retrieved from reference TRBV5-4 and TRBJ2-1, is ETGVTQSPTHLIKTRGQQVTLRCSSQSGHNTVSWYQQALGQGPQFIFQYYREEENGRGNFPPRFSGLQFPNYSSELNVNALELDDSALYLCASSLSGGHEQFFGPGTRLTVL.

This sequence joins TRBV6-6 and TRBJ2-2; 7 bases align to TRBD2. CDR1 and CDR2 from the germline V gene are MNHNY and SVGAGI (reference sequence). This CDR3 region has 16 residues. With 2 bases clipped from V and 5 bases from J, the junction kept 8 bases outside the gene matches. The CDR3 DNA reads TGTGCCAGCAGTTACGGCGTGACGGGGGGAACCGGGGAGCTGTTTTTT. Translated: CASSYGVTGGTGELFF.

This clone came up a few times. This chain connects TRBV6-6 to TRBJ2-5, with 9 bases fitting TRBD1. This CDR3 contains 16 residues. With 2 bases clipped from V and 5 bases from J, the junction kept 9 bases outside the gene matches. Germline V lookup: CDR1 MNHNY, CDR2 SVGAGI (reference sequence). CDR3 sequence reads: CASSYTGTGRGETQYF. DNA for the CDR3: TGTGCCAGCAGTTACACCGGGACAGGGCGGGGGGAGACCCAGTACTTC.

This chain joins TRBV7-2 and TRBJ1-2, with D hard to call. Trimming took off 1 base at V and 1 base at J, with 7 bases between the two ends. Germline CDR1 and CDR2: SGHTA and FQGNSA. This CDR3 contains 14 residues. The CDR3 sequence is CASSLVGLNYGYTF. The CDR3 nucleotides are TGTGCCAGCAGCTTAGTGGGTCTTAACTATGGCTACACCTTC.

This clone was detected only a few times. The J gene is TRBJ2-3, the V gene TRBV7-3, with a tentative D call TRBD2 (6 bases). The germline V gene has CDR1 SGHTA and CDR2 FQGTGA. The CDR3 covers 18 residues. The germline V and J ends were trimmed by 1 base and 2 bases, with 19 bases remaining between them. DNA for the CDR3: TGTGCCAGCAGCTTAATACCGACGGGAGTACCCGCCACAGATACGCAGTATTTT. Amino acid sequence: CASSLIPTGVPATDTQYF.

This clone has a handful of counts. The J gene is TRBJ2-3, the V gene TRBV15; possibly TRBD1 for D (6 bases). V lost 5 bases to trimming and J lost 10 bases, with 22 bases between them. The CDR3 runs 15 residues. CDR1 is LNHNV, CDR2 YYDKDF, per germline (reference sequence). For the CDR3, the DNA is TGTGCCACCAGCCGAAGGACAGCTCTTGGGGAACCGCAGTATTTT. Protein: CATSRRTALGEPQYF.

This clone showed up just a few times. The chain combines TRBV7-2 with TRBJ1-1; D gene uncertain. V lost 3 bases and J 2 bases, leaving 10 bases between the germline ends. Germline assignment: CDR1 SGHTA and CDR2 FQGNSA. This CDR3 spans 14 amino acids. CDR3 region: CASSFFSANTEAFF. Here the CDR3 DNA reads TGTGCCAGCAGCTTTTTTTCCGCCAACACTGAAGCTTTCTTT.